This T cell receptor beta chain was captured by sequencing in a study of cytomegalovirus exposure and HLA in healthy donors. Study in general: Unique TCRs from HLA-typed donors, 70 million to 85 million of them, were held in an early data release. Notes on the study in general: With DRB1 most and HLA-C fewest, TCR association rates differed between HLA loci in a later analysis. Associated with cytomegalovirus, according to the listing, were some 180 TCR beta chains.

Use of 60 Vbeta and 13 Jbeta primers characterized the PCR. Generated by immunoSEQ multiplex PCR, the TCRdb table keeps only in-frame clones and is missing some. This table has around 170,000 clones, about three quarters appearing once. The germline CDR1 and CDR2 sequences are SNHLY and FYNNEI. The CDR3 extends over 16 amino acids. Trimming cost V 5 bases and J 3 bases; bases outside gene matches: 12. Details on this clone: The antigen is unknown.

This TCR was recovered from a man younger than 35 in good health and CMV-seronegative. The chain recombines TRBV2 with TRBJ2-7; TRBD2 agrees at 8 bases. Sequencing was performed on PBMCs. The CDR3 DNA is TGTGCCAGCAGTCCGCACGCTAGCGGGTCCCGCTACGAGCAGTACTTC. Its translation: CASSPHASGSRYEQYF.